Shown below are 13 T cell receptor beta chains from a single sample sequenced in a study of CD8 T cells in Susac syndrome. Reverse transcription of about 0.45 to 1 ug RNA was performed with random hexamers. MiXCR, run by TCRdb on the immunoSEQ multiplex PCR reads, gives a single entry per CDR3 protein. The table lists approximately 110,000 distinct CDR3 sequences, around 94% of them singletons. The specimen sequenced was CD4+ T cells from PBMCs. The receptors stem from a human donor in good health.

This clonotype was counted once. This sequence joins TRBV18 and TRBJ2-3; D ambiguous. The CDR3 extends over 12 amino acids. CDR1 is KGHSH and CDR2 is LQKENI in the germline V gene. The V end was cut by 2 bases, the J end by 3 bases, with 3 bases between. CDR3 nucleotides: TGTGCCAGCTCACCAAAGACAGATACGCAGTATTTT. It translates to CASSPKTDTQYF.

This chain uses TRBV28 with TRBJ2-4; 15 positions match TRBD2. Germline V CDR1 and CDR2: MDHEN, SYDVKM. The V gene end was trimmed by 4 bases and the J gene end by 4 bases; junction bases not matched to a gene: 2. The CDR3 has 16 residues. Here the CDR3 DNA reads TGTGCCAGCAGTTGGGGGACTAGCGGGGGGAAAAACATTCAGTACTTC. Protein product: CASSWGTSGGKNIQYF.

The chain employs TRBV18 and TRBJ2-1, with unresolved D. This CDR3 comprises 16 residues. Germline V gene sequence: CDR1 KGHSH, CDR2 LQKENI. The V and J ends lost 0 bases and 5 bases respectively, with 14 bases between them. CDR3 loop: CASSPPQIGKNNEQFF. CDR3 bases: TGTGCCAGCTCACCACCTCAGATTGGGAAAAACAATGAGCAGTTCTTC.

The genes are TRBV3-1 and TRBJ1-1; the D is unclear. Trimming pared 1 base from V and 5 bases from J, leaving 5 bases between. The CDR3 spans 12 residues. In germline, CDR1 is LGHDT, CDR2 YNNKEL (reference sequence). The CDR3 DNA is TGTGCCAGCAGCCAAGGAGGGACTGAAGCTTTCTTT. Amino acid sequence: CASSQGGTEAFF.

The chain combines TRBV20-1 with TRBJ2-3; D not resolved. Per the germline V gene, CDR1 is DFQATT and CDR2 is SNEGSKA (reference sequence). This CDR3 contains 16 residues. V was clipped by 0 bases and J by 4 bases, with 17 bases between them. The DNA of the CDR3 is TGCAGTGCTAGAGATTGGGCCGGAGACCTGCCAGATACGCAGTATTTT. Translating gives CSARDWAGDLPDTQYF.

The CDR3 bases are TGTGCCAGCAGACGGACAGGGACGAACACTGAAGCTTTCTTT. Protein sequence: CASRRTGTNTEAFF. This chain joins TRBV27 and TRBJ1-1; 8 positions match TRBD1. V was pared by 6 bases and J by 1 base, with 4 bases of the junction left unmatched. The CDR3 is made up of 14 amino acids. In germline, CDR1 is MNHEY, CDR2 SMNVEV (reference sequence).

The V and J genes are TRBV6-1 and TRBJ1-2, with D uncertain. The length of the CDR3 is 13 residues. Trimming removed 6 bases from V and 2 bases from J, with 10 bases in between. From germline, CDR1 is MNHNS and CDR2 SASEGT. CDR3 amino acids: CASRGNTNYGYTF. The CDR3 nucleotides are TGTGCCAGCAGGGGGAACACCAACTATGGCTACACCTTC.

The genes are TRBV7-9 and TRBJ2-1; 15 nucleotides agree with TRBD2. Germline CDR1 SEHNR, CDR2 FQNEAQ (reference sequence). CDR3 length: 17 amino acids. The V segment lost 6 bases and the J segment 4 bases; nucleotides outside the gene matches: 7. CDR3 residues: CASSGLAGGPQYNEQFF. CDR3 in DNA: TGTGCCAGCAGTGGACTAGCGGGAGGGCCACAGTACAATGAGCAGTTCTTC.

The chain carries TRBV5-1 and TRBJ2-1, with 11 bases matching TRBD2. The CDR3 runs to 15 residues. Germline V gene sequence: CDR1 SGHRS, CDR2 YFSETQ. V lost 0 bases, J lost 8 bases, and 4 bases stayed unmatched. The CDR3 region is CASSLGLAGGDEQFF. The CDR3 DNA is TGCGCCAGCAGCTTGGGGCTAGCGGGAGGCGATGAGCAGTTCTTC.

V usage is TRBV12-3 or TRBV12-4 and J usage is TRBJ1-2; a weak D match, TRBD1 (6 bases). The V end lost 10 bases, the J end lost 6 bases, and 15 bases lay between the germline ends. This CDR3 has 12 residues. CDR3 coding DNA: TGTGCCACCGTGCAGGGGCTGGATGGCTACACCTTC. This translates into CATVQGLDGYTF.

V is TRBV12-3 or TRBV12-4 and J is TRBJ2-5; D may be TRBD2 (6 bases). V lost 10 bases to trimming and J lost 5 bases, with 20 bases between them. CDR3 size: 14 residues. The CDR3 nucleotides read TGTGCCACTAGAAAGTCGGGAGCCCGGGAGACCCAGTACTTC. It is translated as CATRKSGARETQYF.

CDR3 bases: TGTGCCAGCAGCTTTCCCCCAGGGGTCTCTGGAAACACCATATATTTT. This encodes CASSFPPGVSGNTIYF. J is TRBJ1-3 and V is TRBV7-2, with D possibly being TRBD1 (6 bases). V dropped 3 bases and J dropped 0 bases, with 12 bases sitting between them. CDR1 SGHTA and CDR2 FQGNSA come from the germline V gene. CDR3 length equals 16 residues.

The V call is TRBV6-1, the J call TRBJ2-2; D perhaps matches TRBD1 (6 bases). The CDR3 extends over 16 amino acids. The germline V and J ends were trimmed by 6 bases and 3 bases, with 17 bases remaining between them. Germline values: CDR1 MNHNS, CDR2 SASEGT. CDR3 coding DNA: TGTGCCAGCAGCCTACTTTCCAGGGGAGACACCGGGGAGCTGTTTTTT. It translates to CASSLLSRGDTGELFF.